One sample yielded the 29 T cell receptor beta chains listed below, sequenced in a study of OX40 agonist ivuxolimab in advanced cancers. The library was generated by the immunoSEQ multiplex PCR assay. What TCRdb holds here is the immuneACCESS table cut down to in-frame rearrangements. Part of the clones is not present; checked against another copy, under half of the missing clones reflect an unresolved V gene, and the others are unexplained. The table for this sample lists approximately 68,000 clones; around 87% of them were counted only once. The ten largest make up more than 0.8% of the sample. The input for sequencing was CD4+ or CD8+ T cells sorted from blood, taken in a trial of the OX40 agonist ivuxolimab. The receptors were sampled from an adult with an advanced solid tumor such as melanoma, head and neck, liver or kidney cancer.

The chain couples TRBV6-4 to TRBJ2-2, with unresolved D. Germline V lookup: CDR1 MRHNA, CDR2 SNTAGT. The CDR3 loop spans 14 amino acids. V lost 3 bases and J 1 base, leaving 6 bases between the germline ends. CDR3 in DNA: TGTGCCAGCAGTGAAGGTTGGAACACCGGGGAGCTGTTTTTT. Its protein is CASSEGWNTGELFF.

The chain couples TRBV5-4 to TRBJ1-2; D possibly corresponds to TRBD1 (5 bases). The length of the CDR3 is 16 residues. The V gene lost 0 bases and the J gene lost 7 bases, with 19 bases spanning the gap. In germline, CDR1 is SGHNT, CDR2 YYREEE (reference sequence). CDR3 sequence (DNA): TGTGCCAGCAGCTTGGCGCCAGGGCGGGAGTACCGTGGCTACACCTTC. Translating gives CASSLAPGREYRGYTF. Based on the CDR3 plus reference TRBV5-4 and TRBJ1-2, the full variable domain is ETGVTQSPTHLIKTRGQQVTLRCSSQSGHNTVSWYQQALGQGPQFIFQYYREEENGRGNFPPRFSGLQFPNYSSELNVNALELDDSALYLCASSLAPGREYRGYTFGSGTRLTVV.

The chain carries TRBV5-1 and TRBJ2-1, with 11 bases fitting TRBD2. The CDR3 length is 19 residues. V was pared by 0 bases and J by 5 bases, with 13 bases of the junction left unmatched. Germline-derived CDR1 and CDR2 are SGHRS and YFSETQ. The CDR3 loop reads CASSLAYSVGLAEHNEQFF. The CDR3 region has the DNA TGCGCCAGCAGCTTGGCCTATTCCGTGGGACTAGCGGAGCACAATGAGCAGTTCTTC.

The gene calls are TRBV5-6 and TRBJ2-7, with 7 bases that match TRBD1. The V gene end was trimmed by 1 base and the J gene end by 2 bases; junction bases not matched to a gene: 15. Germline lookup yields CDR1 SGHDT and CDR2 YYEEEE. The CDR3 is 18 amino acids. The CDR3 is CASSLLLGTTGTAYEQYF. The CDR3 nucleotides read TGTGCCAGCAGCTTGCTTCTAGGCACGACCGGGACAGCCTACGAGCAGTACTTC.

This clone was seen once. This chain uses TRBV30 with TRBJ2-1; D perhaps matches TRBD1 (6 bases). This CDR3 has 17 amino acids. Germline V CDR1 and CDR2: GTSNPN, SVGIG (reference sequence). Trimming shortened V by 2 bases and J by 0 bases, and 17 bases separated the two germline ends. In DNA, the CDR3 is TGTGCCTGGAGTCCCCCAGGGGTAGCAAACTCCTACAATGAGCAGTTCTTC. Protein: CAWSPPGVANSYNEQFF.

In regard to this clone: Different DNA sequences within this sample yield the same CDR3. This sequence joins TRBV18 and TRBJ1-1; D not resolved. Germline V gene data show CDR1 as KGHSH and CDR2 as LQKENI. Trimming cost V 3 bases and J 2 bases, with 7 bases left between them. The CDR3 runs 13 residues. CDR3 nucleotides: TGTGCCAGCTCACCCGACTCAAACACTGAAGCTTTCTTT. This codes for CASSPDSNTEAFF.

The V call is TRBV19, the J call TRBJ2-5; 11 nucleotides align to TRBD2. This CDR3 has 17 amino acids. V shed 0 bases and J 4 bases; nucleotides not matched to a gene: 7. The V gene's germline CDR1 is LNHDA and CDR2 SQIVND (reference sequence). The CDR3 DNA sequence: TGTGCCAGTAGTATAGACGTAGCGGGGGGGCCCGGAGAGACCCAGTACTTC. This codes for CASSIDVAGGPGETQYF.

Written as DNA, the CDR3 is TGTGCCAGCAGTGTATCGAGCGGGGGGTACAATGAGCAGTTCTTC. Amino acids: CASSVSSGGYNEQFF. The rearrangement links TRBV6-1 to TRBJ2-1; 9 positions match TRBD2. Germline CDR1 reads MNHNS; CDR2 reads SASEGT. The CDR3 loop spans 15 amino acids. The V segment lost 4 bases and the J segment 4 bases; nucleotides outside the gene matches: 5.

This clone has more than one count but fewer than ten. This chain joins TRBV18 and TRBJ1-1; TRBD1 matches at 8 bases. V trimming: 6 bases; J trimming: 5 bases; junction bases outside the gene matches: 8. The germline V gene encodes CDR1 KGHSH and CDR2 LQKENI. CDR3 length: 14 amino acids. The CDR3 DNA reads as TGTGCCAGCTCCCGGGAAACAGGGGGAACTGAAGCTTTCTTT. Its translation: CASSRETGGTEAFF.

The chain employs TRBV27 and TRBJ2-7, with D perhaps TRBD1 (5 bases). The V gene lost 8 bases and the J gene lost 0 bases, with 17 bases spanning the gap. Germline V gene data show CDR1 as MNHEY and CDR2 as SMNVEV (reference sequence). The CDR3 contains 15 residues. CDR3 nucleotide sequence: TGTGCCAGCCCCCCGACAGCAATACGCTCCTACGAGCAGTACTTC. It encodes CASPPTAIRSYEQYF.

The chain links TRBV25-1 to TRBJ2-1; D is possibly TRBD2 (5 bases). Germline CDR1 is MGHDK and CDR2 is SYGVNS. V was trimmed by 3 bases and J by 9 bases, leaving 6 bases between them. The CDR3 sequence is 11 residues long. CDR3 nucleotide sequence: TGTGCCAGCAGTGAGAGGGTTGAGCAGTTCTTC. Protein sequence: CASSERVEQFF.

The chain recombines TRBV2 with TRBJ2-1, with 11 bases fitting TRBD1. CDR1 and CDR2 from the germline V gene are SNHLY and FYNNEI. This CDR3 region has 16 residues. The ends lost 5 bases at V and 4 bases at J; junction bases unmatched: 7. The CDR3 protein is CASSTRTGGAYNEQFF. The CDR3 DNA reads TGTGCCAGCAGTACACGGACAGGGGGCGCGTACAATGAGCAGTTCTTC.

The V and J genes are TRBV27 and TRBJ2-1, with 16 bases lining up with TRBD2. Unmatched junction bases numbered 10, after V lost 4 bases and J lost 1 base. The CDR3 loop spans 20 amino acids. CDR1 and CDR2 from the germline V gene are MNHEY and SMNVEV (reference sequence). CDR3 amino acids: CASSSESGLAGGPSYNEQFF. The CDR3 coding sequence is TGTGCCAGCAGTTCGGAATCGGGACTAGCGGGAGGGCCATCCTACAATGAGCAGTTCTTC.

The V gene is TRBV11-1, the J gene TRBJ2-5; no reliable D call. The CDR3 is 13 amino acids. Trimming left V 0 bases short and J 5 bases short, with 7 bases between. Germline assignment: CDR1 SGHAT and CDR2 FQDESV (reference sequence). The CDR3, as DNA: TGTGCCAGCAGCTTAGCGGGCAGGGAGACCCAGTACTTC. It codes for CASSLAGRETQYF.

The chain has TRBV6-5 and TRBJ2-5; D is tentatively TRBD1 or TRBD2 (5 bases each). The CDR3 sequence is 15 residues long. With 6 bases removed from V and 0 bases from J, the gap between germline ends came to 14 bases. Germline-derived CDR1 and CDR2 are MNHEY and SVGAGI. The chain's CDR3 is CASSPILGDQETQYF. As DNA, the CDR3 is TGTGCCAGCAGCCCCATACTAGGGGACCAAGAGACCCAGTACTTC.

The rearrangement joins TRBV7-6 to TRBJ2-1; D not resolved. V lost 5 bases and J lost 6, with 17 bases in between. Germline V gene data show CDR1 as SGHVS and CDR2 as FNYEAQ. The CDR3 covers 15 residues. CDR3 residues: CASSPLPASGNEQFF. As DNA, the CDR3 is TGTGCCAGCAGCCCTCTCCCAGCCTCGGGCAATGAGCAGTTCTTC.

The chain has TRBV5-1 and TRBJ1-1; possibly TRBD1 for D (5 bases). The germline V gene has CDR1 SGHRS and CDR2 YFSETQ. The germline V and J ends were trimmed by 4 bases and 7 bases, with 14 bases remaining between them. The CDR3 covers 13 residues. The CDR3 here is CASSLAHTGEAFF. The CDR3 DNA is TGCGCCAGCAGCCTGGCTCATACAGGTGAAGCTTTCTTT.

The J gene is TRBJ2-3, the V gene TRBV6-4; D call uncertain. The V and J ends lost 3 bases and 1 base respectively, with 11 bases between them. CDR3 length: 15 residues. CDR1 MRHNA and CDR2 SNTAGT come from the germline V gene. CDR3 nucleotide sequence: TGTGCCAGCAGTGATCCCGCATCGGGCACAGATACGCAGTATTTT. Protein product: CASSDPASGTDTQYF.

The rearrangement uses TRBV28 and TRBJ2-4, with 7 bases lining up with TRBD2. With V trimmed by 2 bases and J by 15 bases, 13 bases remained unmatched. In germline, CDR1 is MDHEN, CDR2 SYDVKM. The CDR3 runs to 14 residues. The CDR3 loop is CASSLLAATEERYF. CDR3 DNA sequence: TGTGCCAGCAGTTTACTAGCGGCCACCGAAGAACGGTACTTC.

The gene calls are TRBV2 and TRBJ2-1, with 9 bases that match TRBD1. Trimming removed 6 bases from V and 7 bases from J; junction bases left unmatched: 7. Germline loops: CDR1 SNHLY, CDR2 FYNNEI. CDR3 length equals 14 residues. The CDR3: CASSVLGQGNEQFF. Written as DNA, the CDR3 is TGTGCCAGCAGCGTATTGGGACAGGGTAATGAGCAGTTCTTC.

The J gene is TRBJ1-5, the V gene TRBV2; TRBD1 might be the D (5 bases). This CDR3 is 15 amino acids long. The germline CDR1 and CDR2 sequences are SNHLY and FYNNEI. Trimming shortened V by 2 bases and J by 9 bases, and 17 bases separated the two germline ends. The CDR3 DNA is TGTGCCAGCAGTGAACGACAGAGGCCTGACCGGCCCCAGCATTTT. This encodes CASSERQRPDRPQHF.

The V gene is TRBV9, the J gene TRBJ1-2; a weak D match, TRBD1 (6 bases). CDR1 and CDR2 (germline): SGDLS, YYNGEE. This CDR3 comprises 13 residues. Trimming stripped 5 bases from V and 3 bases from J, with 11 bases between. The CDR3 DNA reads TGTGCCAGCAGAAACAGGGAGGACTATGGCTACACCTTC. Translating it yields CASRNREDYGYTF.

This chain uses TRBV5-8 with TRBJ2-2; D is perhaps TRBD2 (6 bases). The V end was cut by 0 bases, the J end by 4 bases, with 10 bases between. CDR1 SGHTS and CDR2 YDEGEE come from the germline V gene. The CDR3 covers 15 residues. Here the CDR3 reads CASSLGLVSTGELFF. CDR3 nucleotides: TGTGCCAGCAGCTTGGGACTAGTCTCCACCGGGGAGCTGTTTTTT. Full variable domain (remainder filled in from reference TRBV5-8 and TRBJ2-2): EAGVTQSPTHLIKTRGQQATLRCSPISGHTSVYWYQQALGLGLQFLLWYDEGEERNRGNFPPRFSGRQFPNYSSELNVNALELEDSALYLCASSLGLVSTGELFFGEGSRLTVL.

V usage is TRBV7-9 and J usage is TRBJ1-1, with D possibly TRBD1 on 5 matching bases. The CDR3 has 15 residues. The V end was cut by 0 bases, the J end by 0 bases, with 8 bases between. Germline CDR1 and CDR2: SEHNR and FQNEAQ (reference sequence). The CDR3 is CASSLAGQMNTEAFF. The CDR3 DNA sequence: TGTGCCAGCAGCTTAGCCGGACAAATGAACACTGAAGCTTTCTTT.

The CDR3, as DNA: TGCGCCAGCAGCGGGACACAGGCGAACACTGAAGCTTTCTTT. This encodes CASSGTQANTEAFF. This chain connects TRBV5-1 to TRBJ1-1; possibly TRBD1 for D (6 bases). The CDR3 consists of 14 residues. The V end was cut by 4 bases, the J end by 1 base, with 11 bases between. CDR1 is SGHRS, CDR2 YFSETQ, per germline. Full variable domain (rest looked up from reference TRBV5-1 and TRBJ1-1): KAGVTQTPRYLIKTRGQQVTLSCSPISGHRSVSWYQQTPGQGLQFLFEYFSETQRNKGNFPGRFSGRQFSNSRSEMNVSTLELGDSALYLCASSGTQANTEAFFGQGTRLTVV.

V gene TRBV6-6 combines with J gene TRBJ1-4, with unresolved D. Trimming took 0 bases from V and 3 from J, leaving 8 bases between them. Germline V gene data show CDR1 as MNHNY and CDR2 as SVGAGI (reference sequence). This CDR3 has 15 residues. CDR3 protein: CASSYSPHPNEKLFF. The CDR3 bases are TGTGCCAGCAGTTACTCCCCACATCCTAATGAAAAACTGTTTTTT.

V usage is TRBV9 and J usage is TRBJ1-4; D might be TRBD1 (5 bases). The V gene's germline CDR1 is SGDLS and CDR2 YYNGEE. V lost 1 base and J lost 7, with 11 bases in between. The CDR3 runs 14 residues. The CDR3 here is CASSVWGNSEKLFF. The CDR3 DNA sequence: TGTGCCAGCAGCGTATGGGGGAATAGTGAAAAACTGTTTTTT.

This clone has a single count. The chain links TRBV12-5 to TRBJ2-7, with 7 bases aligning to TRBD1. In germline, CDR1 is LGHNT, CDR2 FRNRAP. V gave up 6 bases and J gave up 2 bases; unmatched junction bases: 10. The CDR3 is made up of 15 amino acids. The CDR3 DNA reads TGTGCTAGTGGCCCAGACAGGGTTCTGGCCTACGAGCAGTACTTC. Protein sequence: CASGPDRVLAYEQYF. Together with reference TRBV12-5 and TRBJ2-7, the CDR3 gives the full variable domain: DARVTQTPRHKVTEMGQEVTMRCQPILGHNTVFWYRQTMMQGLELLAYFRNRAPLDDSGMPKDRFSAEMPDATLATLKIQPSEPRDSAVYFCASGPDRVLAYEQYFGPGTRLTVT.

The V call is TRBV10-1, the J call TRBJ2-1; 7 nucleotides align to TRBD2. Per germline, CDR1 WNHNN and CDR2 SYGVQD (reference sequence). The CDR3 spans 15 residues. V was pared by 0 bases and J by 5 bases, with 4 bases of the junction left unmatched. The CDR3 coding sequence is TGCGCCAGCAGTGAGTCGGGGACTAACGACAATGAGCAGTTCTTC. Protein sequence: CASSESGTNDNEQFF.